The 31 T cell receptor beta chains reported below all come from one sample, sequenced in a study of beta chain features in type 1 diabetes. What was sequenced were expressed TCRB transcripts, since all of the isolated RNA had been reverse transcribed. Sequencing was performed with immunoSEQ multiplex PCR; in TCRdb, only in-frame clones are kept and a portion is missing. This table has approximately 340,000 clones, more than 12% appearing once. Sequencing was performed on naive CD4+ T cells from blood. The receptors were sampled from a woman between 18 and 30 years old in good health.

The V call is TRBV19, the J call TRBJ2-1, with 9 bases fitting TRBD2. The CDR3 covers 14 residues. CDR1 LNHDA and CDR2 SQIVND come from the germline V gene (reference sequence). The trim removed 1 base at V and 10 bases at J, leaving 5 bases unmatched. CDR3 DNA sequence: TGTGCCAGTAGTATAGGTGGGACTAGCAAGGAGCAGTTCTTC. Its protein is CASSIGGTSKEQFF.

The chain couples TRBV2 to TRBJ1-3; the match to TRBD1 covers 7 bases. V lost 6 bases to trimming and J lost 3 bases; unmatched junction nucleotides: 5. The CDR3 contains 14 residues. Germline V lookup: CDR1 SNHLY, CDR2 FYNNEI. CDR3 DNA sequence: TGTGCCAGCAGCACGGGACAGTATGGAAACACCATATATTTT. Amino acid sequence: CASSTGQYGNTIYF.

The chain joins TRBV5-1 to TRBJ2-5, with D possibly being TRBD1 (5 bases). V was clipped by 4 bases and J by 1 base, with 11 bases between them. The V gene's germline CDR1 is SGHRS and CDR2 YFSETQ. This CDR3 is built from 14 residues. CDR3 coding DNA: TGCGCCAGCAGCCCACAGGCATTCCAAGAGACCCAGTACTTC. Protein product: CASSPQAFQETQYF.

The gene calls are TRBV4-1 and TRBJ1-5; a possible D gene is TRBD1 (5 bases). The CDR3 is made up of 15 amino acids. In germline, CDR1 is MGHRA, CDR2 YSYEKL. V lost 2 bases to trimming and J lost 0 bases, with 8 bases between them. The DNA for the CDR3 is TGCGCCAGCAGCCAACAGGGAGGTAGCAATCAGCCCCAGCATTTT. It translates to CASSQQGGSNQPQHF.

Written as DNA, the CDR3 is TGTGCCTGGAGTTCCGGGAGCACGAGCCACAATGAGCAGTTCTTC. Translated: CAWSSGSTSHNEQFF. V and J are TRBV30 and TRBJ2-1; D might be TRBD2 (6 bases). The length of the CDR3 is 15 residues. The V gene's germline CDR1 is GTSNPN and CDR2 SVGIG (reference sequence). V gave up 2 bases and J gave up 5 bases, with 16 bases separating them.

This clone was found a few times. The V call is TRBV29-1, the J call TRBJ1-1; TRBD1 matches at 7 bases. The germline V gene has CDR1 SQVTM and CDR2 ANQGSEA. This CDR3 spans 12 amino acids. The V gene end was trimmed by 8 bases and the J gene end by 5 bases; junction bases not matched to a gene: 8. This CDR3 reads CSLRQGLTEAFF. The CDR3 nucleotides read TGCAGCCTCAGACAGGGTTTAACTGAAGCTTTCTTT.

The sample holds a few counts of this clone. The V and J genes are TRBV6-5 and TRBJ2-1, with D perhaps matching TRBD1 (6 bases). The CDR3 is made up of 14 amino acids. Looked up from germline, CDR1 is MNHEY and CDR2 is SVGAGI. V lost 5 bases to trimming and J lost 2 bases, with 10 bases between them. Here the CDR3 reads CASSVRGTYNEQFF. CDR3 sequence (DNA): TGTGCCAGCAGTGTCAGGGGTACCTACAATGAGCAGTTCTTC.

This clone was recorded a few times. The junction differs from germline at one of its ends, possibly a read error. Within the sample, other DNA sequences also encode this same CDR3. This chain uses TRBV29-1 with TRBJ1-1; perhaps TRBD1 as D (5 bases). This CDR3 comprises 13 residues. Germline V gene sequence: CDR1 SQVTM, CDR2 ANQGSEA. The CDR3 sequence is CSVAGLANTEAFF. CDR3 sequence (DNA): TGCAGCGTTGCAGGGTTGGCGAACACTGAGGCTTTCTTT.

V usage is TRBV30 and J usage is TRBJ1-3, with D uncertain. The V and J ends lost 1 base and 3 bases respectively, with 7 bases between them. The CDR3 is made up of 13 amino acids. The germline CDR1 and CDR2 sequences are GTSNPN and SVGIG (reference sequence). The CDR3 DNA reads TGTGCCTGGAGTGATCGTCTTGGAAACACCATATATTTT. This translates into CAWSDRLGNTIYF.

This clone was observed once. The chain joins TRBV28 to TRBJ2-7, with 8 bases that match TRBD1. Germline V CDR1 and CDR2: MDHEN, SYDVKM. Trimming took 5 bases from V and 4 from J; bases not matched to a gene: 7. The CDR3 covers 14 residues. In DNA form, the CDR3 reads TGTGCCAGCAGTATAGGACAGGGCTGGTACGAGCAGTACTTC. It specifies CASSIGQGWYEQYF.

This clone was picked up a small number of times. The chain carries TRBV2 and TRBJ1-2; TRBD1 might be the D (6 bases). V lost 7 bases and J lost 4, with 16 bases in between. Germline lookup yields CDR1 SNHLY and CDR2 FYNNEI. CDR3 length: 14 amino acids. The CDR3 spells CASKEDSRRYGYTF. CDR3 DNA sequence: TGTGCCAGCAAAGAGGACAGCCGCCGCTATGGCTACACCTTC.

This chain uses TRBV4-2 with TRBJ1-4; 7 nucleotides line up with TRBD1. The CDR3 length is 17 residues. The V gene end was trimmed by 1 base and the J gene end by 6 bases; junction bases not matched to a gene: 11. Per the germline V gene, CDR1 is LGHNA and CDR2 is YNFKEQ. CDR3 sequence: CASSQGSTGVPHEKLFF. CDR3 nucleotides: TGTGCCAGCAGCCAAGGGTCAACAGGGGTGCCTCATGAAAAACTGTTTTTT.

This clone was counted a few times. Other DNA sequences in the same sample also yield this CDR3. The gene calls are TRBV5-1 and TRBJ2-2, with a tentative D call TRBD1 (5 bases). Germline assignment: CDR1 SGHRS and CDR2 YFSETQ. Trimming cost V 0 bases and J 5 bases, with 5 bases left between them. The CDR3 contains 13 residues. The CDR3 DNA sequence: TGCGCCAGCAGCTTGGACAGGACCGGGGAGCTGTTTTTT. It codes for CASSLDRTGELFF.

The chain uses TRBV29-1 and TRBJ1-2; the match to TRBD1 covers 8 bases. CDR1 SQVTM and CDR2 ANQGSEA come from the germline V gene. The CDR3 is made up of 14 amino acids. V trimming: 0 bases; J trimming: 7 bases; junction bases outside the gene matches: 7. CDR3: CSVEELTGGAGYTF. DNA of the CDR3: TGCAGCGTTGAAGAGCTAACAGGGGGAGCTGGCTACACCTTC.

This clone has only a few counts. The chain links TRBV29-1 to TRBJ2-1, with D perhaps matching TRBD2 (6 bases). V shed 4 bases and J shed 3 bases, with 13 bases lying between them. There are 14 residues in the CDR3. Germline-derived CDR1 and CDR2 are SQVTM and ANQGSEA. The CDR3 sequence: CSVAGGGVYNEQFF. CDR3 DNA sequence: TGCAGCGTTGCCGGTGGAGGGGTCTACAATGAGCAGTTCTTC.

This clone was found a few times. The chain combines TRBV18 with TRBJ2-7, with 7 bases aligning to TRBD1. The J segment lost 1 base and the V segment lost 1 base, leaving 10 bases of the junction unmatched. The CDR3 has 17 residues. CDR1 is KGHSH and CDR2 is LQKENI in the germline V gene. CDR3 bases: TGTGCCAGCTCACCACAGAGAAAGAACAGGGGTTCCTACGAGCAGTACTTC. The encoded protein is CASSPQRKNRGSYEQYF.

The CDR3 region has the DNA TGCGCCAGCAGCCAAGAACGGCTAGCGGGTGCTACCTACAATGAGCAGTTCTTC. It specifies CASSQERLAGATYNEQFF. The chain couples TRBV4-3 to TRBJ2-1, with 8 bases identical to TRBD2. Trimming removed 0 bases from V and 2 bases from J; junction bases left unmatched: 9. The germline gives CDR1 LGHNA, CDR2 YSLEER. The CDR3 contains 18 residues.

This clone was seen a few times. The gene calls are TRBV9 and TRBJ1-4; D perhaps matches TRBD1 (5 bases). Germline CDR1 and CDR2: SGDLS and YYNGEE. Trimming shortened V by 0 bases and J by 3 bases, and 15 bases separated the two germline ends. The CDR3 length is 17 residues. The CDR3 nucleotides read TGTGCCAGCAGCGTAGGGGCCACAGGTGTGGCTAATGAAAAACTGTTTTTT. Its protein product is CASSVGATGVANEKLFF.

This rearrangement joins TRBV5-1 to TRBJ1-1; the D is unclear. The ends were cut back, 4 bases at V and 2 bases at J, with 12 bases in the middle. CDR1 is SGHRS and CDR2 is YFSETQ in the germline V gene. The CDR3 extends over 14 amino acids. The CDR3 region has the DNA TGCGCCAGCAGCGTGGAGCGAAGAAACACTGAAGCTTTCTTT. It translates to CASSVERRNTEAFF. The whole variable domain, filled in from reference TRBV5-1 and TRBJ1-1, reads KAGVTQTPRYLIKTRGQQVTLSCSPISGHRSVSWYQQTPGQGLQFLFEYFSETQRNKGNFPGRFSGRQFSNSRSEMNVSTLELGDSALYLCASSVERRNTEAFFGQGTRLTVV.

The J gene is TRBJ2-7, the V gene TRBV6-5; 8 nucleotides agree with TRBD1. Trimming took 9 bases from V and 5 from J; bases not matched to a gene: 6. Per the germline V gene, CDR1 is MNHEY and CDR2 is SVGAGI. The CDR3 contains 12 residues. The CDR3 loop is CASNTGGNEQYF. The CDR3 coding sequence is TGTGCCAGTAATACAGGGGGTAACGAGCAGTACTTC.

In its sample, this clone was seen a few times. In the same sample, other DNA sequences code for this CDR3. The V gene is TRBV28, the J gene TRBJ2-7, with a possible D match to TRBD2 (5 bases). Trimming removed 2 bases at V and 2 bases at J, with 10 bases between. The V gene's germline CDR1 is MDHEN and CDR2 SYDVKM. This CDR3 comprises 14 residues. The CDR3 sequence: CASSLEGTPYEQYF. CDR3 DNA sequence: TGTGCCAGCAGTTTAGAGGGTACTCCCTACGAGCAGTACTTC.

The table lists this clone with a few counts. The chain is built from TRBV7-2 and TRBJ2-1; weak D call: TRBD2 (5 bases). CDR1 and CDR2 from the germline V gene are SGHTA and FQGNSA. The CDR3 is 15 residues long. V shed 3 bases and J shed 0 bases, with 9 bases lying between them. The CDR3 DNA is TGTGCCAGCAGCTTTGGGCTAGCCTCCTACAATGAGCAGTTCTTC. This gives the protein CASSFGLASYNEQFF.

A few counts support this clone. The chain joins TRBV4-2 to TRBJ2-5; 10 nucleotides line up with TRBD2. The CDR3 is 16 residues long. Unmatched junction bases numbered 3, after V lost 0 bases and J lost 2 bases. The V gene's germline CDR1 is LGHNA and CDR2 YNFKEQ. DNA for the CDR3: TGTGCCAGCAGCCAAGATGAGACTAGCGGGCAAGAGACCCAGTACTTC. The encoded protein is CASSQDETSGQETQYF.

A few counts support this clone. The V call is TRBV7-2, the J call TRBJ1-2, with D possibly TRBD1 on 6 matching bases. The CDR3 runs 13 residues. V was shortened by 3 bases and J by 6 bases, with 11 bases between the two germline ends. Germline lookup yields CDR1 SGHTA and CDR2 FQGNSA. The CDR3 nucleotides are TGTGCCAGCAGCTTTGACAGGTTTAATGGCTACACCTTC. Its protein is CASSFDRFNGYTF.

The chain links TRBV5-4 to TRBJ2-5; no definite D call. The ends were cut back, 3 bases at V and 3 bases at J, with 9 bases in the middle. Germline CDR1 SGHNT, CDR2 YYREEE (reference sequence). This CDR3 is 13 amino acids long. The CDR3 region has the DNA TGTGCCAGCAGCTCGGGTTCGAAAGAGACCCAGTACTTC. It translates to CASSSGSKETQYF.

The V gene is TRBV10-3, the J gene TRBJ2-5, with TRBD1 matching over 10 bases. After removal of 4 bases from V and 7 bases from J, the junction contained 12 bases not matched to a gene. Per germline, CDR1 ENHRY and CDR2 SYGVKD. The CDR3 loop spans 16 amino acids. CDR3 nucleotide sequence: TGTGCCATCAGTGCAGTCCGGGACAGGGGAGAAGGGACCCAGTACTTC. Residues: CAISAVRDRGEGTQYF.

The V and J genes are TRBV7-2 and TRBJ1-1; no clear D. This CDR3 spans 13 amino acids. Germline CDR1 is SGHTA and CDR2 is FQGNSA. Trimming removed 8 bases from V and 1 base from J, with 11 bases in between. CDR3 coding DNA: TGTGCCAGCCCAGTACACCCGAACACTGAAGCTTTCTTT. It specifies CASPVHPNTEAFF.

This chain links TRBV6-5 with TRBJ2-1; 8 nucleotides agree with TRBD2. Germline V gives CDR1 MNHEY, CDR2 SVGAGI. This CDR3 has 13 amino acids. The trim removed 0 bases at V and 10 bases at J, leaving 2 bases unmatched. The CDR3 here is CASSYSREGEQFF. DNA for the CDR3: TGTGCCAGCAGTTACTCCCGGGAGGGGGAGCAGTTCTTC.

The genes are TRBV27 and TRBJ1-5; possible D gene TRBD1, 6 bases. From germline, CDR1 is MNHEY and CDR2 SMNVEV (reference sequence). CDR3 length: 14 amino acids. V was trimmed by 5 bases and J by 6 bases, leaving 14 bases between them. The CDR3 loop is CASSPGQTIQPQHF. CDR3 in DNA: TGTGCCAGCAGTCCGGGACAAACAATTCAGCCCCAGCATTTT.

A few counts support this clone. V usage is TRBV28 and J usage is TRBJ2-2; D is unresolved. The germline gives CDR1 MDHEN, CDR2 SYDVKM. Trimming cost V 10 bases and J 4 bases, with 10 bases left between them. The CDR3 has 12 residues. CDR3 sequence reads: CATFPRTGELFF. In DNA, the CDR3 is TGTGCCACCTTTCCTCGCACCGGGGAGCTGTTTTTT.

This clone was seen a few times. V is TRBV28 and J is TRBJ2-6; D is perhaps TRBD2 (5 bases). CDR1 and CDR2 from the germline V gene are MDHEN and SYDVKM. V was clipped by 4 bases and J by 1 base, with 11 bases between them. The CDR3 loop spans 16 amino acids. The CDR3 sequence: CASSSSSESGANVLTF. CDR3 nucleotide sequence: TGTGCCAGCAGTTCTAGCTCCGAGTCTGGGGCCAACGTCCTGACTTTC.